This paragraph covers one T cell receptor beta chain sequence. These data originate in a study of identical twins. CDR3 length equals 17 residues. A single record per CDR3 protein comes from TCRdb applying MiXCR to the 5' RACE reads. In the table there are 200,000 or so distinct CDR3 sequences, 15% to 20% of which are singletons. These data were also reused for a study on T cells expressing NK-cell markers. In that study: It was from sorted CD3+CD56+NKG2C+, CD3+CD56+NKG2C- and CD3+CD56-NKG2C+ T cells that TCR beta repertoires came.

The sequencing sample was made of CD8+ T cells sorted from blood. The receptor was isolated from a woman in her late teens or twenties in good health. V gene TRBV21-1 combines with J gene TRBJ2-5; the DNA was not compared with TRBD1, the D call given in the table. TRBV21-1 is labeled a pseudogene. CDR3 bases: TGTGCCAGCAGCAAAACCCCCCGGACGCGAGGTCAGAAGACCCAGTACTTC. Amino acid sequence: CASSKTPRTRGQKTQYF.